The subject of this entry is one T cell receptor (beta chain). Its target is unknown. TCRdb itself ran the 5' RACE reads through MiXCR, one entry per CDR3 protein. The sample records 450,000 to 600,000 distinct CDR3 sequences, about 15% being singletons. This sample is part of a study of T cells after yellow fever vaccination. Study background: Those fractions that held only low numbers of cells were prepared using the SMART-Seq v4 Ultra Low Input RNA kit.

This CDR3 region has 15 residues. Germline V gene sequence: CDR1 MGHRA, CDR2 YSYEKL. The ends were cut back, 0 bases at V and 5 bases at J, with 13 bases in the middle. Study findings and constraints: Post-booster reappearance was seen for most primary-vaccination clones (just over 95% CD4, 88% CD8). Within FACS-sorted repertoires, abundant clonotypes contaminating from the bulk population could be present.

The V and J genes are TRBV4-1 and TRBJ1-2; D gene ambiguous. This receptor was obtained from a man between 18 and 35 years old who received the YFV17D yellow fever vaccine. The sample in question was PBMCs, obtained more than 4 days after the first yellow fever vaccination. The CDR3: CASSQEGSFGYGYTF. In nucleotides, the CDR3 is TGCGCCAGCAGCCAAGAGGGCAGCTTTGGATATGGCTACACCTTC.